These 25 T cell receptor beta chains were sequenced from one sample in a study of esophageal squamous cell carcinoma under preoperative chemotherapy. TCRdb independently ran MiXCR on the PCR reads; one entry per CDR3 protein. The sample lists roughly 30,000 distinct CDR3 sequences, roughly half occurring once. The time point: before preoperative PTX-NDP chemotherapy. Sample collection was performed from a patient given preoperative chemotherapy. All receptors come from a human donor with esophageal squamous cell carcinoma. The donor label of this sample is uncertain.

The chain links TRBV6-1 to TRBJ2-5, with D maybe TRBD1 (6 bases). The last part of the DNA fits TRBJ2-7 better; the J call may be wrong. The germline gives CDR1 MNHNS, CDR2 SASEGT. The CDR3 is 15 amino acids. CDR3 residues: CASSIQGRGSYEQYF. CDR3 nucleotides: TGTGCCAGCAGTATCCAGGGAAGGGGGTCCTACGAGCAGTACTTC.

This clonotype has a count of ten or more. This chain uses TRBV6-1 with TRBJ2-5, with D possibly matching TRBD2 (6 bases). Near its end, the DNA agrees better with TRBJ2-7, so the J call may be wrong. Germline lookup yields CDR1 MNHNS and CDR2 SASEGT. The length of the CDR3 is 14 residues. The CDR3 DNA reads as TGTGCCAGCACCCAATCCGGGAGTTCCTACGAGCAGTACTTC. Protein: CASTQSGSSYEQYF.

This rearrangement joins TRBV6-5 to TRBJ2-5; tentatively, D is TRBD2 (6 bases). TRBJ2-7 matches the DNA end more closely, so the J call is doubtful. Germline CDR1 and CDR2: MNHEY and SVGAGI. There are 16 residues in the CDR3. The CDR3 DNA sequence: TGTGCCAGCAGTTACTTCGATAGCGGAAGCTCCTACGAGCAGTACTTC. Translated, it gives CASSYFDSGSSYEQYF.

A word on this clonotype: An end of the junction differs from the germline gene, which may be a read error. The CDR3 nucleotides are TGTGCCAGCAGCCCGGAACAGGACATCCAGTACTTC. It yields the protein CASSPEQDIQYF. V gene TRBV7-9 combines with J gene TRBJ2-4; possible D gene TRBD1, 5 bases. The CDR3 has 12 amino acids. Germline CDR1 and CDR2: SEHNR and FQNEAQ (reference sequence).

In regard to this clonotype: A much larger clone is a single base away; this may be a read error. V is TRBV4-1 and J is TRBJ2-1; D is possibly TRBD1 (6 bases). Germline V gives CDR1 MGHRA, CDR2 YSYEKL. The CDR3 loop spans 15 amino acids. V was clipped by 2 bases and J by 10 bases, with 18 bases between them. In DNA form, the CDR3 reads TGCGCCAGCAGCCAAACTCAACAGGGTACCTACGAGCAGTTCTTC. Translation gives CASSQTQQGTYEQFF.

As concerns this clonotype: The junction and the germline gene differ at one end; a read error may be behind it. J is TRBJ2-3 and V is TRBV7-9, with D uncertain. From germline, CDR1 is SEHNR and CDR2 FQNEAQ (reference sequence). This CDR3 has 16 residues. Here the CDR3 DNA reads TGTGCGAGCAGCGTACTTCGGCTGTGGGCCCAAGATACGCAGTACTTT. As protein: CASSVLRLWAQDTQYF.

At least ten counts were recorded for this clonotype. This chain joins TRBV7-2 and TRBJ2-7, with D perhaps matching TRBD2 (5 bases). V gave up 5 bases and J gave up 2 bases, with 22 bases separating them. CDR1 is SGHTA, CDR2 FQGNSA, per germline. The CDR3 totals 17 residues. The CDR3 region is CASSRSTLRAQTYEQYF. In nucleotides, the CDR3 is TGTGCCAGCAGCCGTAGCACGTTGCGGGCGCAAACCTACGAGCAGTACTTC.

CDR3 amino acids: CASSLGSPGNEQFF. Written as DNA, the CDR3 is TGTGCCAGCAGCTTAGGGAGCCCAGGGAATGAGCAGTTCTTC. This chain joins TRBV7-9 and TRBJ2-1; D is perhaps TRBD1 (5 bases). This CDR3 spans 14 amino acids. Germline V gives CDR1 SEHNR, CDR2 FQNEAQ (reference sequence). Trimming took off 1 base at V and 7 bases at J, with 11 bases between the two ends.

The chain employs TRBV7-8 and TRBJ1-2, with D possibly being TRBD1 (5 bases). Germline CDR1 reads SGHVS; CDR2 reads FQNEAQ. V was shortened by 2 bases and J by 4 bases, with 14 bases between the two germline ends. This CDR3 comprises 15 residues. The CDR3 DNA is TGTGCCAGCAGCTTATCCAGACAGATAGGCTATGGCTACACCTTC. It specifies CASSLSRQIGYGYTF.

V usage is TRBV18 and J usage is TRBJ2-5, with 7 nucleotides matching TRBD2. The DNA end is a closer match to TRBJ2-7, so the J assignment may be wrong. This CDR3 is built from 14 residues. Looked up from germline, CDR1 is KGHSH and CDR2 is LQKENI. CDR3 sequence (DNA): TGTGCCACCACCGGGGGGAGGAACTCCTACGAGCAGTACTTC. Translated: CATTGGRNSYEQYF.

Details on this clonotype: Without the conserved terminal phenylalanine or tryptophan, this CDR3 likely stems from a read error. No DNA is shown, since the ends of the CDR3 on it are uncertain; the CDR3 is the one TCRdb lists. The genes are TRBV7-2 and TRBJ2-1; the table's D call of TRBD1 was not tested on the DNA. The CDR3 spans 21 residues, counting both ends. Germline loops: CDR1 SGHTA, CDR2 FQGNSA. The CDR3 sequence: CASSFRVAGDPRGSERGSLRV.

The chain couples TRBV7-9 to TRBJ2-3; TRBD2 matches 7 bases. The J call may be mistaken, given a closer DNA end match to TRBJ2-5. Germline assignment: CDR1 SEHNR and CDR2 FQNEAQ (reference sequence). The CDR3 is 19 amino acids. The CDR3 DNA sequence: TGTGCCAGCAGCGCCCGCCCGGGGAGGGGCGGGGCTAGCACAGATACCCAGTACTTC. It translates to CASSARPGRGGASTDTQYF.

Note on this clonotype: One end of the junction does not line up with germline, which may come from a read error. This rearrangement joins TRBV7-8 to TRBJ2-4, with D possibly being TRBD1 or TRBD2 (5 bases each). The CDR3 is 14 amino acids. Germline V gene sequence: CDR1 SGHVS, CDR2 FQNEAQ. CDR3 region: CASSGLWAKDIQYF. For the CDR3, the DNA is TGTGCCAGCTCGGGGCTGTGGGCCAAAGACATTCAGTACTTC.

This clonotype occurred once. This chain connects TRBV7-6 to TRBJ2-5, with a tentative D call TRBD2 (6 bases). Deletions cut 3 bases from V and 10 bases from J, with 33 bases between. Germline V gene data show CDR1 as SGHVS and CDR2 as FNYEAQ. The CDR3 contains 19 residues. The CDR3: CASSLDPPIAGGAQDIQYF. CDR3 bases: TGTGCCAGCAGCTTGGATCCGCCCATCGCCGGGGGTGCCCAAGACATCCAGTACTTC.

With respect to this clonotype: A much larger clonotype is one base distant, so this may be a read error. This is likely a read error, given that the CDR3 carries no conserved phenylalanine or tryptophan at its end. The chain carries TRBV5-1 and TRBJ2-5, with TRBD2 matching 7 bases. With 1 base clipped from V and 5 bases from J, the junction kept 8 bases outside the gene matches. The CDR3 is 15 amino acids. Germline loops: CDR1 SGHRS, CDR2 YFSETQ. This chain's CDR3 is CASSLTSGAPETQYL. CDR3 nucleotide sequence: TGCGCCAGCAGCTTGACAAGCGGGGCCCCGGAGACCCAGTACTTG.

By sample fraction, this clonotype is medium-sized. CDR3 nucleotide sequence: TGTGCAGCTGAGGCGGGACTAGCAAGAGATACGCAGTATTTT. This gives the protein CAAEAGLARDTQYF. The chain uses TRBV11-3 and TRBJ2-3; the match to TRBD2 covers 9 bases. Germline CDR1 SGHNT, CDR2 YENEEA. This CDR3 contains 14 residues.

Worth noting for this clonotype: The junction departs from germline at one end; a sequencing error may be responsible. This sequence joins TRBV7-4 and TRBJ2-2; D possibly corresponds to TRBD1 (6 bases). Germline-derived CDR1 and CDR2 are SGHVT and SQSDAQ. This CDR3 has 15 amino acids. The CDR3 nucleotides are TGTGTCATGAGCCGCAAGGCTGCGAGCACAGGGAAGCTGTATTTT. This codes for CVMSRKAASTGKLYF.

This clonotype was recorded many times. V usage is TRBV5-5 and J usage is TRBJ1-1; TRBD1 is a possible D gene (5 bases). Germline CDR1 reads SGHKS; CDR2 reads YYEKEE (reference sequence). This CDR3 is built from 17 residues. V was cut by 0 bases and J by 4 bases, with 19 bases left in between. CDR3 amino acids: CASSLADSGYYGTEAFF. The CDR3 DNA follows: TGTGCCAGCAGCTTGGCCGATTCAGGGTACTACGGCACTGAAGCTTTCTTT. Based on the CDR3 plus reference TRBV5-5 and TRBJ1-1, the full variable domain is DAGVTQSPTHLIKTRGQQVTLRCSPISGHKSVSWYQQVLGQGPQFIFQYYEKEERGRGNFPDRFSARQFPNYSSELNVNALLLGDSALYLCASSLADSGYYGTEAFFGQGTRLTVV.

The chain recombines TRBV7-9 with TRBJ1-5; D ambiguous. The CDR3 runs to 12 residues. V lost 3 bases, J lost 6 bases, and 6 bases lay in between. Per germline, CDR1 SEHNR and CDR2 FQNEAQ (reference sequence). CDR3 in amino acids: CASSFRGQPQHF. DNA of the CDR3: TGTGCCAGCAGCTTTCGAGGTCAGCCCCAGCATTTT. Full variable domain (missing parts from reference TRBV7-9 and TRBJ1-5): DTGVSQNPRHKITKRGQNVTFRCDPISEHNRLYWYRQTLGQGPEFLTYFQNEAQLEKSRLLSDRFSAERPKGSFSTLEIQRTEQGDSAMYLCASSFRGQPQHFGDGTRLSIL.

This clonotype was counted between two and nine times. This chain joins TRBV7-2 and TRBJ2-5; D gene uncertain. This CDR3 is built from 13 residues. The ends were cut back, 5 bases at V and 5 bases at J, with 12 bases in the middle. Germline loops: CDR1 SGHTA, CDR2 FQGNSA. CDR3 in DNA: TGTGCCAGCAGCCACGCCTCGAGCGAGACCCAGTACTTC. This translates into CASSHASSETQYF. The whole variable domain, filled in from reference TRBV7-2 and TRBJ2-5, reads GAGVSQSPSNKVTEKGKDVELRCDPISGHTALYWYRQSLGQGLEFLIYFQGNSAPDKSGLPSDRFSAERTGGSVSTLTIQRTQQEDSAVYLCASSHASSETQYFGPGTRLLVL.

Within the sample, this clonotype is medium-sized. The V gene is TRBV7-9, the J gene TRBJ2-7; D not certain. V lost 4 bases, J lost 3 bases, and 7 bases lay in between. The CDR3 covers 12 residues. Germline V lookup: CDR1 SEHNR, CDR2 FQNEAQ (reference sequence). In DNA, the CDR3 is TGTGCCAGCAGCTGGAATATCTACGAGCAGTACTTC. This codes for CASSWNIYEQYF.

The V gene is TRBV7-6, the J gene TRBJ2-1, with D possibly matching TRBD1 (5 bases). Germline-derived CDR1 and CDR2 are SGHVS and FNYEAQ. V was pared by 3 bases and J by 10 bases, with 16 bases between. CDR3 length: 14 amino acids. CDR3 region: CASSFRIGAYEQFF. As DNA, the CDR3 is TGTGCCAGCAGCTTTAGAATTGGGGCCTACGAGCAGTTCTTC.

This clonotype occurred once. The junction does not match germline at one end; this may be a read error. The rearrangement uses TRBV6-1 and TRBJ2-4, with TRBD1 matching over 9 bases. The CDR3 is 15 amino acids. CDR1 is MNHNS, CDR2 SASEGT, per germline. This chain's CDR3 is CGSSPGQGAKNTQYF. The CDR3 nucleotides read TGTGGCAGCAGCCCGGGACAGGGAGCCAAAAACACTCAGTACTTC.

Comments on this clonotype: Germline is not matched at one junction end, which may reflect a read error. The gene calls are TRBV6-1 and TRBJ2-5; D unresolved. CDR1 MNHNS and CDR2 SASEGT come from the germline V gene. The CDR3 sequence is 13 residues long. CDR3 nucleotide sequence: TGTGCCAGCACCACCGAGCCGGGCGACGTCCAGTCTTTC. Amino acids: CASTTEPGDVQSF.

This clonotype was detected ten times or more. V and J are TRBV5-6 and TRBJ2-3; possible D gene TRBD2, 5 bases. The CDR3 has 16 amino acids. Germline loops: CDR1 SGHDT, CDR2 YYEEEE. With 2 bases removed from V and 6 bases from J, the gap between germline ends came to 19 bases. This chain's CDR3 is CASSFLAGGVIDTQYF. The CDR3, as DNA: TGTGCCAGCAGCTTCTTGGCAGGAGGTGTAATCGATACGCAGTATTTT.